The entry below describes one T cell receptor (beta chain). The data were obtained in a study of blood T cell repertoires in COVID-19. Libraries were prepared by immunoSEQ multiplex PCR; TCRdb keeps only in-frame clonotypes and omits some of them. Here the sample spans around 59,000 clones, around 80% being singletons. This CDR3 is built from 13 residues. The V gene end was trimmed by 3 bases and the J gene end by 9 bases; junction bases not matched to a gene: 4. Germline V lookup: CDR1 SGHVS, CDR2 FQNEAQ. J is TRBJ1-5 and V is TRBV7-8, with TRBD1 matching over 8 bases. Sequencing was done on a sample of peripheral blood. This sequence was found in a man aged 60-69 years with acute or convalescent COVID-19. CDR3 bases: TGTGCCAGCAGCTTCGACAGGGGCGGGCCCCAGCATTTT. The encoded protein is CASSFDRGGPQHF.